The 19 T cell receptor beta chains reported below all come from one sample, sequenced in a study of blood T cell repertoires in COVID-19. TCRdb keeps only in-frame clones here, not all; method: immunoSEQ multiplex PCR. The sample holds under 500,000 clones, roughly nine tenths seen once. Source material: PBMCs or T cells enriched from blood (not recorded which). Receptors were obtained from a man aged 30 to 45 who had recovered from COVID-19.

This rearrangement joins TRBV18 to TRBJ1-5; weak D call: TRBD1 (6 bases). Trimming left V 2 bases short and J 5 bases short, with 7 bases between. Germline V gene data show CDR1 as KGHSH and CDR2 as LQKENI. The CDR3 contains 13 residues. In DNA, the CDR3 is TGTGCCAGCTCACCAGGGGGCCATCAGCCCCAGCATTTT. It specifies CASSPGGHQPQHF.

The chain joins TRBV28 to TRBJ2-1; tentatively, D is TRBD1 (6 bases). The ends were cut back, 2 bases at V and 14 bases at J, with 13 bases in the middle. Germline CDR1 is MDHEN and CDR2 is SYDVKM. This CDR3 is built from 12 residues. The CDR3 loop reads CASSLATGQKFF. In nucleotides, the CDR3 is TGTGCCAGCAGTTTAGCTACAGGACAGAAGTTCTTC.

The chain links TRBV3-1 (or the pseudogene TRBV3-2) to TRBJ2-1; D uncertain. This CDR3 spans 15 amino acids. The germline V gene has CDR1 LGHDT and CDR2 YNNKEL (reference sequence). Trimming stripped 5 bases from V and 7 bases from J, with 18 bases between. CDR3 in DNA: TGTGCCAGCAGCGCAAATAATTTTCCTATAAATGAGCAGTTCTTC. It translates to CASSANNFPINEQFF.

The chain carries TRBV18 and TRBJ2-1; a weak D match, TRBD1 (6 bases). The CDR3 sequence is 18 residues long. The germline gives CDR1 KGHSH, CDR2 LQKENI. The ends were cut back, 3 bases at V and 1 base at J, with 19 bases in the middle. The CDR3 coding sequence is TGTGCCAGCTCACCGGCCAACAGGGCCCATTTTTCCTACAATGAGCAGTTCTTC. This sequence encodes CASSPANRAHFSYNEQFF.

The chain joins TRBV6-1 to TRBJ2-1, with 7 nucleotides matching TRBD2. Germline V gives CDR1 MNHNS, CDR2 SASEGT. Losses at the gene ends were 4 bases for V and 4 bases for J; bases not matched to a gene: 10. The CDR3 runs to 16 residues. The CDR3 spells CASSGGIGEGYNEQFF. In DNA form, the CDR3 reads TGTGCCAGCAGTGGGGGTATAGGGGAGGGGTACAATGAGCAGTTCTTC.

In nucleotides, the CDR3 is TGTGCCAGCAAGATTTCCGGCGGGGTTCAGCGCTATGGCTACACCTTC. Translating gives CASKISGGVQRYGYTF. This chain joins TRBV21-1 and TRBJ1-2. TRBV21-1 counts as a pseudogene. The length of the CDR3 is 16 residues.

The J gene is TRBJ1-1, the V gene TRBV9; D is unclear. V lost 2 bases, J lost 5 bases, and 13 bases lay in between. The CDR3 has 14 amino acids. Germline lookup yields CDR1 SGDLS and CDR2 YYNGEE. The CDR3 spells CASSVIGQETEAFF. The CDR3 DNA is TGTGCCAGCAGCGTGATTGGGCAGGAAACTGAAGCTTTCTTT.

The genes are TRBV6-4 and TRBJ1-4; no firm D call. The length of the CDR3 is 11 residues. V shed 5 bases and J shed 4 bases, with 2 bases lying between them. Germline V lookup: CDR1 MRHNA, CDR2 SNTAGT. In DNA, the CDR3 is TGTGCCAGCAGTCGTAATGAAAAACTGTTTTTT. It translates to CASSRNEKLFF.

This clone was picked up one time. The chain uses TRBV7-8 and TRBJ2-7, with TRBD2 matching 8 bases. Germline V gene data show CDR1 as SGHVS and CDR2 as FQNEAQ. This CDR3 comprises 16 residues. V shed 5 bases, J shed 4 bases, and the junction held 13 bases outside the gene matches. This chain's CDR3 is CASSPYRTSSGYEQYF. In DNA form, the CDR3 reads TGTGCCAGCAGCCCATACCGGACTAGCTCTGGTTACGAGCAGTACTTC.

This rearrangement joins TRBV6-1 to TRBJ1-5; D gene uncertain. Germline V lookup: CDR1 MNHNS, CDR2 SASEGT. The CDR3 sequence is 17 residues long. Trimming took off 0 bases at V and 1 base at J, with 13 bases between the two ends. CDR3 DNA: TGTGCCAGCAGTGAAGCGCGGTCTGTGACCAGCAATCAGCCCCAGCATTTT. Amino acid sequence: CASSEARSVTSNQPQHF.

The gene calls are TRBV28 and TRBJ1-4; D is unresolved. Trimming left V 5 bases short and J 5 bases short, with 6 bases between. Germline V gives CDR1 MDHEN, CDR2 SYDVKM. The CDR3 is 12 residues long. The CDR3 here is CASSSRNEKLFF. Here the CDR3 DNA reads TGTGCCAGCAGTAGCAGGAATGAAAAACTGTTTTTT.

The chain recombines TRBV13 with TRBJ2-1; D possibly corresponds to TRBD2 (5 bases). Germline V gene sequence: CDR1 PRHDT, CDR2 FYEKMQ (reference sequence). CDR3 length equals 15 residues. V was trimmed by 2 bases and J by 3 bases, leaving 11 bases between them. The chain's CDR3 is CASSLYAGGYNEQFF. Written as DNA, the CDR3 is TGTGCCAGCAGCTTATATGCGGGTGGCTACAATGAGCAGTTCTTC. The whole variable domain, filled in from reference TRBV13 and TRBJ2-1, reads AAGVIQSPRHLIKEKRETATLKCYPIPRHDTVYWYQQGPGQDPQFLISFYEKMQSDKGSIPDRFSAQQFSDYHSELNMSSLELGDSALYFCASSLYAGGYNEQFFGPGTRLTVL.

The V call is TRBV6-6, the J call TRBJ1-1; no definite D call. Germline V gives CDR1 MNHNY, CDR2 SVGAGI (reference sequence). The germline V and J ends were trimmed by 6 bases and 7 bases, with 12 bases remaining between them. CDR3 size: 12 residues. CDR3 region: CASRRIRDEAFF. As DNA, the CDR3 is TGTGCCAGCAGGCGTATAAGAGATGAAGCTTTCTTT.

The chain carries TRBV5-4 and TRBJ2-1, with 8 bases lining up with TRBD2. V trimming: 4 bases; J trimming: 9 bases; junction bases outside the gene matches: 12. Germline V gene sequence: CDR1 SGHNT, CDR2 YYREEE (reference sequence). The CDR3 extends over 15 amino acids. The CDR3 bases are TGTGCCAGCAGCCCGCCTCAGCGGGAGTTGGTTGAGCAGTTCTTC. Protein sequence: CASSPPQRELVEQFF.

The chain couples TRBV12-3 or TRBV12-4 to TRBJ2-1; D is uncertain. The CDR3 is 12 residues long. V dropped 6 bases and J dropped 7 bases, with 10 bases sitting between them. CDR3 region: CASSLPSNEQFF. DNA for the CDR3: TGTGCCAGCAGCCTTCCTAGTAATGAGCAGTTCTTC.

On this clone itself: Germline is not matched at one junction end, which may reflect a read error. The V call is TRBV7-7, the J call TRBJ1-4; 8 nucleotides align to TRBD1. Germline CDR1 SSHAT, CDR2 FNYEAQ (reference sequence). The CDR3 is 16 residues long. CDR3 amino acids: CASSLSTRTGNEKLFF. The CDR3 nucleotides read TGTGCTAGCAGCTTATCGACGAGGACAGGGAATGAAAAACTGTTTTTT.

As for this clone: The junction departs from germline at one end; a sequencing error may be responsible. The CDR3 region is CASREDLIHSNQPQHF. The CDR3 DNA sequence: TGTGCCAGCAGGGAAGACCTTATACATAGCAATCAGCCCCAGCATTTT. The chain is built from TRBV2 and TRBJ1-5; unclear D gene. This CDR3 contains 16 residues. The germline gives CDR1 SNHLY, CDR2 FYNNEI.

This chain uses TRBV12-5 with TRBJ1-5; 7 bases map to TRBD1. The germline gives CDR1 LGHNT, CDR2 FRNRAP. This CDR3 is 17 amino acids long. V lost 0 bases and J lost 4; bases outside the gene matches: 9. The CDR3 loop reads CASGLVLATGRNQPQHF. As DNA, the CDR3 is TGTGCTAGTGGTTTGGTCCTCGCGACAGGGAGGAATCAGCCCCAGCATTTT.

CDR3 in amino acids: CASRPGGPYTDTQYF. CDR3 nucleotide sequence: TGTGCCAGCAGGCCAGGGGGGCCTTACACAGATACGCAGTATTTT. V and J are TRBV2 and TRBJ2-3, with D tentatively TRBD1 (7 bases). V shed 6 bases and J shed 2 bases, with 15 bases lying between them. Germline CDR1 reads SNHLY; CDR2 reads FYNNEI. The CDR3 loop spans 15 amino acids.